This T cell receptor beta chain is drawn from a study of OX40 agonist ivuxolimab in advanced cancers. Some clones are missing from TCRdb's copy, which holds only in-frame ones; the method was immunoSEQ multiplex PCR. The profile shows some 96,000 clones, under 95% of them singletons. There are a few counts of this clone. Antigen specificity is unknown. Trimming took off 2 bases at V and 5 bases at J, with 1 base between the two ends. Germline values: CDR1 MNHEY, CDR2 SVGAGI. The length of the CDR3 is 11 residues. Study-wide findings and caveats: Partly responding patients at 0.1-3.0 mg/kg showed some of the smallest clonal expansion.

The rearrangement uses TRBV6-5 and TRBJ2-1, with no clear D. The source material was CD4+ or CD8+ T cells sorted from blood, sampled in a trial of the OX40 agonist ivuxolimab. This TCR came from an adult with an advanced solid tumor such as melanoma, head and neck, liver or kidney cancer. CDR3 DNA: TGTGCCAGCAGTTACAACAATGAGCAGTTCTTC. Amino acids: CASSYNNEQFF.